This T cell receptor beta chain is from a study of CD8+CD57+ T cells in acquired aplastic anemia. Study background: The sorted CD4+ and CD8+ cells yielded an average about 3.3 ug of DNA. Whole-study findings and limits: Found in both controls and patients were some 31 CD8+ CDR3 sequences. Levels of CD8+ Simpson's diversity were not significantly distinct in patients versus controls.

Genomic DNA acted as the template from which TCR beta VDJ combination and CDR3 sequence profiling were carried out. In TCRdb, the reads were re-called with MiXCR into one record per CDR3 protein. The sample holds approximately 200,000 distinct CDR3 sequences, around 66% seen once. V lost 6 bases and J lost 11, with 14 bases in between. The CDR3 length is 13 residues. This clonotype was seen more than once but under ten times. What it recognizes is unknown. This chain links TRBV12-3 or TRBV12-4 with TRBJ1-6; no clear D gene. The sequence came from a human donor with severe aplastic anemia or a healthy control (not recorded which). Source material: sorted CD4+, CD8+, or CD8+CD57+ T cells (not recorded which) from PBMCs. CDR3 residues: CASRDVYGAPLHF. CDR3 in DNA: TGTGCCAGCAGGGACGTATACGGAGCACCCCTCCACTTT.